This T cell receptor (beta chain) stems from a study of blood T cells in healthy people across ages. Germline loops: CDR1 DFQATT, CDR2 SNEGSKA (reference sequence). V dropped 1 base and J dropped 8; count of bases not matched to a gene: 7. The CDR3 length is 14 residues. Together with a sample-barcoded 5' primer, a J-beta primer mix was included in a second PCR lasting roughly 6 to 12 cycles. TCRdb itself ran the 5' RACE reads through MiXCR, one entry per CDR3 protein. The data contain 790,000 or so distinct CDR3 sequences, 56% of them singletons. The sequence was obtained from a man aged 35-49 years in good health. Sequenced: blood. This chain links TRBV20-1 with TRBJ2-1; 8 nucleotides match TRBD2. CDR3 loop: CSARGSLAVDEQFF. CDR3 bases: TGCAGTGCTAGAGGTTCACTAGCGGTAGATGAGCAGTTCTTC.